The next 27 T cell receptor beta chains were all read from a single sample in a study of shared clonotypes between healthy human individuals. Only in-frame clones appear in the TCRdb table, and some are missing; sequencing was by immunoSEQ multiplex PCR. The table records some 980,000 clones, 70% to 85% of them present only once. Material for sequencing was memory CD4+ T cells sorted from blood. Noted subset: CD45RA-negative fraction. These receptors were obtained from a young man in good health.

This rearrangement joins TRBV6-6 to TRBJ2-1; D possibly corresponds to TRBD2 (6 bases). Germline-derived CDR1 and CDR2 are MNHNY and SVGAGI (reference sequence). The CDR3 is made up of 13 amino acids. The V end was cut by 5 bases, the J end by 8 bases, with 13 bases between. The CDR3 is CASSPPSVHEQFF. The CDR3 region has the DNA TGTGCCAGCAGTCCACCTAGCGTTCATGAGCAGTTCTTC.

Only a few counts were recorded for this clone. DNA for the CDR3: TGTGCCAGCAGTTTAAATGCCGAAGCTTTCTTT. Amino acids: CASSLNAEAFF. V is TRBV25-1 and J is TRBJ1-1, with D uncertain. V shed 5 bases and J shed 8 bases, with 9 bases lying between them. This CDR3 is 11 amino acids long. Per germline, CDR1 MGHDK and CDR2 SYGVNS.

The J gene is TRBJ2-3, the V gene TRBV7-6, with D unresolved. The CDR3 is 17 amino acids. The germline V gene has CDR1 SGHVS and CDR2 FNYEAQ. Trimming left V 1 base short and J 8 bases short, with 22 bases between. The CDR3 nucleotides read TGTGCCAGCAGCTTAGGCCCGCCCCGCATACAGCCCGCTACGCAGTATTTT. As protein: CASSLGPPRIQPATQYF.

This clone has ten or more counts. The chain joins TRBV7-2 to TRBJ2-7; D is unresolved. The CDR3 has 13 amino acids. Germline lookup yields CDR1 SGHTA and CDR2 FQGNSA. V was trimmed by 2 bases and J by 7 bases, leaving 12 bases between them. The CDR3 nucleotides read TGTGCCAGCAGCTTAAATCCGACTGGAGAGCAGTACTTC. Its translation is CASSLNPTGEQYF.

This clone appeared a few times. The chain combines TRBV6-1 with TRBJ1-1; TRBD1 agrees at 11 bases. The trim removed 7 bases at V and 12 bases at J, leaving 13 bases unmatched. Germline CDR1 is MNHNS and CDR2 is SASEGT. The CDR3 length is 14 residues. This CDR3 reads CASTLRDGTGGPFF. CDR3 bases: TGTGCCAGCACCCTTCGCGACGGGACAGGGGGTCCTTTCTTT.

There are many counts of this clone. The same CDR3 can be traced to other DNA sequences in this sample. This chain links TRBV14 with TRBJ1-1, with D unresolved. V shed 2 bases and J shed 1 base, with 2 bases lying between them. Germline lookup yields CDR1 SGHDN and CDR2 FVKESK. CDR3 length: 12 amino acids. This CDR3 reads CASSQTNTEAFF. The DNA for the CDR3 is TGTGCCAGCAGCCAAACGAACACTGAAGCTTTCTTT.

The chain carries TRBV11-2 and TRBJ1-4; TRBD1 matches at 7 bases. The germline CDR1 and CDR2 sequences are SGHAT and FQNNGV. With 2 bases clipped from V and 3 bases from J, the junction kept 6 bases outside the gene matches. This CDR3 comprises 16 residues. The DNA for the CDR3 is TGTGCCAGCAGCTTACAACAGGGGAATTCTAATGAAAAACTGTTTTTT. Translated, it gives CASSLQQGNSNEKLFF. The full variable domain, rest sourced from reference TRBV11-2 and TRBJ1-4, is EAGVAQSPRYKIIEKRQSVAFWCNPISGHATLYWYQQILGQGPKLLIQFQNNGVVDDSQLPKDRFSAERLKGVDSTLKIQPAKLEDSAVYLCASSLQQGNSNEKLFFGSGTQLSVL.

The CDR3 protein is CASSRQGGPDTQYF. The CDR3 nucleotides are TGTGCCAGCAGCAGACAGGGCGGCCCAGATACGCAGTATTTT. The chain joins TRBV28 to TRBJ2-3; 7 bases are shared with TRBD1. The germline V gene encodes CDR1 MDHEN and CDR2 SYDVKM. The CDR3 has 14 residues. The V and J ends lost 6 bases and 4 bases, in that order; junction bases with no gene match: 7.

The chain links TRBV29-1 to TRBJ2-7, with D unresolved. Trimming removed 4 bases from V and 6 bases from J, with 13 bases in between. The CDR3 runs to 12 residues. Germline-derived CDR1 and CDR2 are SQVTM and ANQGSEA. DNA for the CDR3: TGCAGCGTTGCCTTGGAGTGGAGCGAGCAGTACTTC. This encodes CSVALEWSEQYF.

The V and J genes are TRBV7-2 and TRBJ1-5; 9 bases line up with TRBD1. Germline V gene lookup returns CDR1 SGHTA and CDR2 FQGNSA. This CDR3 contains 16 residues. Trimming at V came to 5 bases and at J to 6 bases, leaving 11 bases not matched to a gene. The CDR3 here is CASSASGTGNRQPQHF. CDR3 DNA sequence: TGTGCCAGCAGCGCATCCGGGACAGGGAACCGTCAGCCCCAGCATTTT.

The table lists this clone with a few counts. The V call is TRBV28, the J call TRBJ2-7; 11 bases map to TRBD1. The CDR3 is 13 residues long. V lost 8 bases and J lost 2; bases outside the gene matches: 2. CDR1 is MDHEN, CDR2 SYDVKM, per germline. CDR3 nucleotides: TGTGCCAGCGGGACAGGGGGAACCTACGAGCAGTACTTC. This codes for CASGTGGTYEQYF.

Turning to this clone: A read error may explain this, as a much larger clone is one base away. This sample also contains other DNA sequences that code for the same CDR3. The chain carries TRBV6-1 and TRBJ2-7; D gene ambiguous. Germline V gene lookup returns CDR1 MNHNS and CDR2 SASEGT. V shed 6 bases and J shed 2 bases, with 5 bases lying between them. CDR3 length equals 11 residues. The DNA of the CDR3 is TGTGCCAGCAGCGAACCCTACGAGCAGTACTTC. Translated: CASSEPYEQYF.

V gene TRBV27 combines with J gene TRBJ2-2; weak D call: TRBD2 (5 bases). V was shortened by 5 bases and J by 8 bases, with 12 bases between the two germline ends. The germline gives CDR1 MNHEY, CDR2 SMNVEV (reference sequence). CDR3 length: 13 residues. CDR3 coding DNA: TGTGCCAGCAGTCCCGACTATCAGGGGGAGCTGTTTTTT. Its translation: CASSPDYQGELFF.

CDR3 loop: CASSNLVETQYF. CDR3 coding DNA: TGTGCCAGTAGTAATCTAGTCGAGACCCAGTACTTC. This sequence joins TRBV19 and TRBJ2-5; D not certain. This CDR3 is 12 amino acids long. Germline CDR1 reads LNHDA; CDR2 reads SQIVND (reference sequence). Deletions cut 4 bases from V and 5 bases from J, with 8 bases between.

V usage is TRBV5-4 and J usage is TRBJ2-5; tentative D call: TRBD2 (5 bases). Germline V gene data show CDR1 as SGHNT and CDR2 as YYREEE (reference sequence). This CDR3 comprises 14 residues. V was trimmed by 4 bases and J by 5 bases, leaving 15 bases between them. CDR3 sequence: CASSEGGLGETQYF. Here the CDR3 DNA reads TGTGCCAGCAGCGAAGGCGGGCTTGGGGAGACCCAGTACTTC.

J is TRBJ2-4 and V is TRBV5-6, with unresolved D. V lost 9 bases and J 8 bases, leaving 9 bases between the germline ends. This CDR3 has 10 residues. Germline values: CDR1 SGHDT, CDR2 YYEEEE. The CDR3 DNA reads as TGTGCCAACCCTGTGGACATTCAGTACTTC. It is translated as CANPVDIQYF.

This clone has only a few counts. The rearrangement joins TRBV4-2 to TRBJ2-7, with 10 bases aligning to TRBD2. The CDR3 consists of 16 residues. V was pared by 0 bases and J by 7 bases, with 9 bases of the junction left unmatched. The germline gives CDR1 LGHNA, CDR2 YNFKEQ. The CDR3, as DNA: TGTGCCAGCAGCCAAGAGACCGAGCGGGGGGGCAGGGAGCAGTACTTC. It yields the protein CASSQETERGGREQYF.

The chain recombines TRBV10-3 with TRBJ2-1; tentatively, D is TRBD2 (5 bases). There are 14 residues in the CDR3. The V end lost 4 bases, the J end lost 2 bases, and 9 bases lay between the germline ends. Germline V gene sequence: CDR1 ENHRY, CDR2 SYGVKD. The CDR3 DNA follows: TGTGCCATCAGTGGTGAGACTACCTACAATGAGCAGTTCTTC. Protein sequence: CAISGETTYNEQFF.

There are a few counts of this clone. This CDR3 is CAISESSDRFRSYEQYF. The DNA of the CDR3 is TGTGCCATCAGTGAGTCAAGTGACAGGTTCCGCTCCTACGAGCAGTACTTC. V usage is TRBV10-3 and J usage is TRBJ2-7; tentatively, D is TRBD1 (6 bases). This CDR3 is 17 amino acids long. V gave up 0 bases and J gave up 0 bases, with 15 bases separating them. Germline CDR1 ENHRY, CDR2 SYGVKD.

This chain connects TRBV6-5 to TRBJ1-5; tentatively, D is TRBD1 (6 bases). Trimming removed 6 bases from V and 5 bases from J, with 11 bases in between. The CDR3 runs to 13 residues. Germline assignment: CDR1 MNHEY and CDR2 SVGAGI. Written as DNA, the CDR3 is TGTGCCAGCAGGCTGGGGGGCGATCAGCCCCAGCATTTT. Amino acids: CASRLGGDQPQHF.

The chain carries TRBV2 and TRBJ1-6, with D possibly TRBD1 on 5 matching bases. V gave up 3 bases and J gave up 9 bases, with 6 bases separating them. Germline CDR1 and CDR2: SNHLY and FYNNEI. This CDR3 spans 12 amino acids. CDR3 in DNA: TGTGCCAGCAGTGACGACAGTTCACCCCTCCACTTT. It codes for CASSDDSSPLHF.

The CDR3 DNA reads as TGCGCCAGCAGTCCCGGGACAGGGGTCTCCCCCCTTTCCTACGAGCAGTACTTC. This encodes CASSPGTGVSPLSYEQYF. The gene calls are TRBV5-1 and TRBJ2-7; TRBD1 matches at 10 bases. The CDR3 length is 18 residues. J gave up 1 base and V 5 bases, and 15 bases lay outside the gene matches. The germline gives CDR1 SGHRS, CDR2 YFSETQ.

This clone has a handful of counts. V and J are TRBV7-9 and TRBJ1-1; D might be TRBD1 (5 bases). V was shortened by 5 bases and J by 2 bases, with 9 bases between the two germline ends. Per germline, CDR1 SEHNR and CDR2 FQNEAQ (reference sequence). This CDR3 region has 13 residues. The CDR3 nucleotides read TGTGCCAGCAGCCCCGACAGCAACACTGAAGCTTTCTTT. This translates into CASSPDSNTEAFF. The complete variable domain, with remaining parts taken from reference TRBV7-9 and TRBJ1-1, reads DTGVSQNPRHKITKRGQNVTFRCDPISEHNRLYWYRQTLGQGPEFLTYFQNEAQLEKSRLLSDRFSAERPKGSFSTLEIQRTEQGDSAMYLCASSPDSNTEAFFGQGTRLTVV.

The chain employs TRBV7-2 and TRBJ1-6, with no clear D. V lost 5 bases and J 14 bases, leaving 10 bases between the germline ends. The V gene's germline CDR1 is SGHTA and CDR2 FQGNSA. The CDR3 runs 11 residues. CDR3 amino acids: CASSRGNTLHF. DNA for the CDR3: TGTGCCAGCAGCCGCGGAAACACCCTCCACTTT.

The chain links TRBV5-4 to TRBJ2-2; possibly TRBD1 for D (5 bases). Per the germline V gene, CDR1 is SGHNT and CDR2 is YYREEE (reference sequence). Trimming left V 1 base short and J 2 bases short, with 9 bases between. The CDR3 covers 15 residues. The CDR3 DNA reads TGTGCCAGCAGCTTGAGGACAACTAACACCGGGGAGCTGTTTTTT. Residues: CASSLRTTNTGELFF. Complete variable domain (other parts from reference TRBV5-4 and TRBJ2-2): ETGVTQSPTHLIKTRGQQVTLRCSSQSGHNTVSWYQQALGQGPQFIFQYYREEENGRGNFPPRFSGLQFPNYSSELNVNALELDDSALYLCASSLRTTNTGELFFGEGSRLTVL.

V and J are TRBV10-3 and TRBJ2-3; D may be TRBD2 (5 bases). Trimming took off 6 bases at V and 2 bases at J, with 15 bases between the two ends. Germline values: CDR1 ENHRY, CDR2 SYGVKD. The CDR3 contains 15 residues. The CDR3 protein is CAISPGRTDTDTQYF. The CDR3 DNA is TGTGCCATCAGCCCGGGGAGAACGGACACAGATACGCAGTATTTT.

This rearrangement joins TRBV11-3 to TRBJ2-5, with TRBD1 as a possible D gene (5 bases). Germline V gives CDR1 SGHNT, CDR2 YENEEA. The CDR3 contains 17 residues. Between the trimmed V and J ends, which lost 1 base and 4 bases, there was a span of 19 bases. The CDR3 DNA is TGTGCCAGCAGCTTAGGAGTGTCTTTAGGGGTTGGAGAGACCCAGTACTTC. Translating it yields CASSLGVSLGVGETQYF.